The source of this T cell receptor beta chain is a study of blood T cell repertoires in COVID-19. Study at large: T cells, B-cell-depleted T cells, or PBMCs supplied cDNA or gDNA.

TCRdb keeps only in-frame clones here, not all; method: immunoSEQ multiplex PCR. The repertoire holds 150,000 to 200,000 clones, with under 90% as singletons. V dropped 3 bases and J dropped 2; count of bases not matched to a gene: 6. The V gene's germline CDR1 is LNHDA and CDR2 SQIVND (reference sequence). The CDR3 totals 16 residues. Sequenced: peripheral blood. The receptor comes from a man between 60 and 70 years old with acute or convalescent COVID-19. The rearrangement links TRBV19 to TRBJ1-5; 8 nucleotides align to TRBD1. DNA of the CDR3: TGTGCCAGTAGTATGGACAGGGCGATGGGCAATCAGCCCCAGCATTTT. Amino acids: CASSMDRAMGNQPQHF.